This record looks at one T cell receptor beta chain sequence and its context. Stable hyperthyroidism denotes an absence of ophthalmopathy throughout 18 months of follow-up. A volume of 9.5 to 10 ml of fresh peripheral blood supplied the PBMCs. Trimming took 4 bases from V and 4 from J, leaving 13 bases between them. The CDR3 is made up of 14 amino acids. Per germline, CDR1 SNHLY and CDR2 FYNNEI. Beta-chain TCR CDR3 regions were amplified from RNA transcripts. HTBI primers were employed in first-round RT-PCR, then a second-round multiplex PCR followed. From the multiplex PCR reads, TCRdb called clonotypes with MiXCR, one entry per CDR3 protein. The profile covers some 410,000 distinct CDR3 sequences, with around 20% appearing a single time and 3% taken by the ten largest. This record belongs to a study of Graves' ophthalmopathy and Graves' hyperthyroidism.

The material sequenced was peripheral blood. This clonotype was sampled from a woman aged 18-29 years with stable Graves' hyperthyroidism. The rearrangement joins TRBV2 to TRBJ1-2, with D possibly TRBD1 on 6 matching bases. The CDR3 DNA sequence: TGTGCCAGCAGTGGGACAGAGACATCCTATGGCTACACCTTC. It yields the protein CASSGTETSYGYTF.